A selection of T cell receptor beta chains follows, all from one sample in a study of regulatory T cells in long-lasting Graves disease. TCRdb reprocessed the multiplex PCR reads via MiXCR and lists one record per CDR3 protein. The sample consists of roughly 700,000 distinct CDR3 sequences, roughly 30% of them appearing once. Specimen: peripheral blood mononuclear cells (PBMCs), collected when the disease was refractory, from a patient treated with antithyroid drugs. All receptors derive from a female donor with Graves disease. Each CDR3 is given without its conserved first and last residue. Where a row states a size, it is once, few, many or the class of an expanded clone; other rows omit it.

TRBV10-2,few,ASMDSHHSGNTIY
TRBV6-2/TRBV6-3,.,ASSELTGTNTEAF
TRBV14,few,ASSHYRDRGTEAF
TRBV20-1,many,SAPVSDRVNTEAF
TRBV7-7,many,ASSLSREYEQY
TRBV29-1,few,SVYGGAGAF
TRBV28,.,ASSPTGLKNQPQH
TRBV20-1,.,SARSSGYEQY
TRBV10-2,few,ASSEVGVNQPQH
TRBV7-9,.,ASSLRESADLYGYT
TRBV6-1,.,AEGRGSAYEQY
TRBV11-1,.,ASSPEASSRYEQY
TRBV27,few,ASSFAGNNYGYT
TRBV7-9,few,ASSLASRERYGQY
TRBV2,.,ASSTRENGNQPQH
TRBV6-2/TRBV6-3,many,ASSFPGQGRETQY
TRBV6-2/TRBV6-3,many,ASSYPGTRTYEQY
TRBV18,.,ASSLIQESAKNIQY
TRBV20-1,.,SARGAFGQTNTEAF
TRBV5-1,.,ASSFNGLNTGELF
TRBV29-1,few,SGRQGDGYT
TRBV6-1,many,ASSHSFGNNGNGYT
TRBV6-1,.,ASSLGHHRRGYT
TRBV28,many,ASSSTPYYGYT
TRBV24-1,once,ATAPRALLSNIQY
TRBV19,.,ASSIARRETQY
TRBV19,.,ASSMRTNYGYT
TRBV28,.,ASSKAGVGTDTQY
TRBV6-1,few,ASSESTPYEQY
TRBV2,few,ASSGTGTDYNSPLH
TRBV5-1,.,ASSLGAGNSNQPQH
TRBV6-1,many,ARGRTRSETQY
TRBV28,many,ASSLGGAGAWEGYT
TRBV7-3,few,ASSQKEAQY
TRBV13,few,ASSLLQGVTDYT
TRBV29-1,.,SVAGTSGGYEQY
TRBV18,.,ASSTRQGLEGNTIY
TRBV19,.,ASSTEANNQPQH
TRBV6-1,.,ASSAATTMPDTQY
TRBV19,few,ASSISRGDGYT
TRBV4-2,many,ASSQVGTGVYEQY
TRBV6-1,.,ASSDRDRGVGGYEKLF
TRBV12-3/TRBV12-4,.,ASSLGGRAGEQY
TRBV7-6,.,ASSPNRGLKETQY
TRBV6-5,.,ASSYLPLSNSYGYT
TRBV12-3/TRBV12-4,many,ASSPRASGSVLSVTGELF
TRBV28,many,ASSEGVEVEAF
TRBV7-7,.,ASSLEGTGVGEQY
TRBV30,.,AWSVLGGSYGYT
TRBV5-1,.,ASSLEKGARGSPLH
TRBV6-4,.,ASRRLAEPSYEQH
TRBV20-1,.,SARVIPRAATNYGYT